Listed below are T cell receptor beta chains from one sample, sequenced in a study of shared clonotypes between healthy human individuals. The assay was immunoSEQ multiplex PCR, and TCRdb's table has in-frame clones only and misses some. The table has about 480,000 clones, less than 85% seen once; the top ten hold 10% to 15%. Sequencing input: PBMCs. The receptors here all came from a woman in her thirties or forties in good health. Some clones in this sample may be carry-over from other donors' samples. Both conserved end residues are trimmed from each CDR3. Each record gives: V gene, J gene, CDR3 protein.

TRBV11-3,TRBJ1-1,VSSLGGQGASEAF
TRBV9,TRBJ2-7,ASSPQGQTYEQY
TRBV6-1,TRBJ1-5,ASSEWGPYQPQH
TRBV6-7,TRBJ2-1,ASSYRTINNDQF
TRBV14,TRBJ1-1,ASSHLQGRANTEAF
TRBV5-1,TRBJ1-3,ASSLEVFGNTIY
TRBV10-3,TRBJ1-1,AIGLTVNTEAF
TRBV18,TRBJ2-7,ASSPGQGGSYEQY
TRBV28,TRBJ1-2,ASSSGGVYNT
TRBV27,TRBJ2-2,ASSFSRRGGELF
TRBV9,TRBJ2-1,ASSKAGSYNEQF
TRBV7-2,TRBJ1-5,ASSPTGVHLIQPQH
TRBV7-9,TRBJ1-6,ASSLVNSPLH
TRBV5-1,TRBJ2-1,ASSFGTGGNEQF
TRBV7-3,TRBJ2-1,ASSLTGSRYNEQF
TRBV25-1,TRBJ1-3,ASSEGGRLSGNTIY
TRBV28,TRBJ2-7,ASRPRQDRYEQY